This T cell receptor (beta chain) is drawn from a study of cytomegalovirus exposure and HLA in healthy donors. As to this clone: Germline is not matched at one junction end, which may reflect a read error.

Germline CDR1 is MNHNY and CDR2 is SVGAGI (reference sequence). The CDR3 covers 16 residues. In the PCR, 60 Vbeta and 13 Jbeta primers were used. TCRdb keeps only in-frame clones here, not all; method: immunoSEQ multiplex PCR. The table lists 150,000 to 200,000 clones, roughly 8.7% of them singletons, with about 1.2% in the top ten. Input material: PBMCs. The sequence was collected from a woman aged 25-40 years in good health and CMV-seropositive. V usage is TRBV6-6 and J usage is TRBJ1-3, with a tentative D call TRBD1 (6 bases). The CDR3 here is CASSYSDSSSGNTIYF. The CDR3 nucleotides read TGCGCCAGCAGTTACTCGGACAGCAGCTCTGGAAACACCATATATTTT.